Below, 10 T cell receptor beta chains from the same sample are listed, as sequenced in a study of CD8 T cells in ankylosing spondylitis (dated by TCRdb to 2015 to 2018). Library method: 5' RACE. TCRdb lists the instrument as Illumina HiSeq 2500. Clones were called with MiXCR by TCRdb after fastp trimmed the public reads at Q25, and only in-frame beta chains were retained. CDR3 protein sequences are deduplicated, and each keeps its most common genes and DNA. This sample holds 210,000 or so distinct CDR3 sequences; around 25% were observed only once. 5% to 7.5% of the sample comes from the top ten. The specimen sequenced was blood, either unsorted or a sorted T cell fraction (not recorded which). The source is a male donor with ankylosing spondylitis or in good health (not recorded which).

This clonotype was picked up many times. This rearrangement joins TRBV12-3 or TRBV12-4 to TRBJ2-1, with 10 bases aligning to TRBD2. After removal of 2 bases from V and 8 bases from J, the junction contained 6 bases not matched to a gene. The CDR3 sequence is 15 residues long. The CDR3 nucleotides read TGTGCCAGCAGTTTATGGCTAGCGGGAGTGGATGAGCAGTTCTTC. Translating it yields CASSLWLAGVDEQFF.

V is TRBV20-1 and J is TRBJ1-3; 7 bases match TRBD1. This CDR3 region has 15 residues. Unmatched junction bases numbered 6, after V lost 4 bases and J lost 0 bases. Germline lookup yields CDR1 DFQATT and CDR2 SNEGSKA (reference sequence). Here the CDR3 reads CSATRGQLSGNTIYF. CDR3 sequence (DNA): TGCAGTGCTACCCGGGGACAGCTCTCTGGAAACACCATATATTTT.

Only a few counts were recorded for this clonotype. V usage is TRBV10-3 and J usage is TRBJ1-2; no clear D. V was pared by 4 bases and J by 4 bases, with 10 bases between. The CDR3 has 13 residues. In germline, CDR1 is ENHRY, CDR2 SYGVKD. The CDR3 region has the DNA TGTGCCATCAGTGTAAATGAGGCCTATGGCTACACCTTC. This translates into CAISVNEAYGYTF.

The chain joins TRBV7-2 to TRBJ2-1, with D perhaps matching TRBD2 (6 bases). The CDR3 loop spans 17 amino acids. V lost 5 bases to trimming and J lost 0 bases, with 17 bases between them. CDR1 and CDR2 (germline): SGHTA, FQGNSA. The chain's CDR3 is CASSPNLASSSYNEQFF. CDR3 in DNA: TGTGCCAGCAGCCCCAACCTAGCGTCCAGCTCCTACAATGAGCAGTTCTTC.

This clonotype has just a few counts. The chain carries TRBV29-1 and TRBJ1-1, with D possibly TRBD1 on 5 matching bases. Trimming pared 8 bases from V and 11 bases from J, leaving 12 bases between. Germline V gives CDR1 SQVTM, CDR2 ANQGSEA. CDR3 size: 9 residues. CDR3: CSTGPEAFF. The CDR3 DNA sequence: TGCAGCACGGGACCCGAGGCTTTCTTT.

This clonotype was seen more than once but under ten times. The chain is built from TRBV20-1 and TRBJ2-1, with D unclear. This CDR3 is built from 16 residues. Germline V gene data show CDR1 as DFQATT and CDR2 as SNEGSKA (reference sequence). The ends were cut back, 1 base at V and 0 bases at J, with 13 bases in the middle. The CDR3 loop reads CSARAPGPASYNEQFF. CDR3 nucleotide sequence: TGCAGTGCTAGAGCCCCGGGTCCCGCCTCCTACAATGAGCAGTTCTTC.

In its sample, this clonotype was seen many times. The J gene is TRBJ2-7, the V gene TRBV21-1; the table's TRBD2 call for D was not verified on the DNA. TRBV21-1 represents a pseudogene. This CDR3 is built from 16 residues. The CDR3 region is CASKTGGLADSYEQYF. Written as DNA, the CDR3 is TGTGCCAGCAAGACAGGAGGACTAGCGGACTCCTACGAGCAGTACTTC.

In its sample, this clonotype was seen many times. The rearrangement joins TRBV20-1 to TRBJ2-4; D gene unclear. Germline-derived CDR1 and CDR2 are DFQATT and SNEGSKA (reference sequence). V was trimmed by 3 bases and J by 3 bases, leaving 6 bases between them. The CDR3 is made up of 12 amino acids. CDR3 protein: CSASPGKNIQYF. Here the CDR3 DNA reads TGCAGTGCTAGCCCCGGCAAAAACATTCAGTACTTC.

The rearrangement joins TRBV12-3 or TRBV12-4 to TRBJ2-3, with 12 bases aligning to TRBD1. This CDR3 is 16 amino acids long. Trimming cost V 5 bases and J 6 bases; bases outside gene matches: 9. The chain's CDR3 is CASSLGQGASGDTQYF. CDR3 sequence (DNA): TGTGCCAGCAGTCTGGGACAGGGGGCCTCCGGGGATACGCAGTATTTT.

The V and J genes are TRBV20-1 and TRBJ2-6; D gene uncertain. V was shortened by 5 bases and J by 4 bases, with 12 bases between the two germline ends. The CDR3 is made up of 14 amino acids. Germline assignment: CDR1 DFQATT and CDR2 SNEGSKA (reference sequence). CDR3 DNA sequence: TGCAGTGCTTCTTTCGGTGCCGGGGCCAACGTCCTGACTTTC. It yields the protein CSASFGAGANVLTF.